This passage covers 12 T cell receptor beta chains from one sample sequenced in a study of PD-L1 blockade in urothelial cancer. Sequenced by immunoSEQ multiplex PCR; TCRdb stores in-frame clones only, minus some. The repertoire holds 25,000 to 35,000 clones, with about 89% as singletons. This material consisted of PBMCs, taken around atezolizumab (anti-PD-L1) treatment. Every receptor here comes from a man aged 45-60 years with urothelial cancer.

The chain joins TRBV7-8 to TRBJ1-5, with TRBD1 as a possible D gene (6 bases). The CDR3 totals 14 residues. Trimming shortened V by 3 bases and J by 7 bases, and 13 bases separated the two germline ends. Germline V CDR1 and CDR2: SGHVS, FQNEAQ. The chain's CDR3 is CASSFTGKDQPQHF. For the CDR3, the DNA is TGTGCCAGCAGCTTTACAGGGAAGGACCAGCCCCAGCATTTT.

The sample holds one count of this clone. The V call is TRBV5-1, the J call TRBJ2-4, with 10 bases that match TRBD2. V dropped 4 bases and J dropped 1; count of bases not matched to a gene: 29. The CDR3 loop spans 24 amino acids. CDR1 and CDR2 (germline): SGHRS, YFSETQ. The CDR3 DNA follows: TGCGCCAGCAGCCAAGGGGCCCAGCTAAACCTAGCGGGAGTTGAGGCCTTGGCCAAAAACATTCAGTACTTC. As protein: CASSQGAQLNLAGVEALAKNIQYF.

The rearrangement uses TRBV18 and TRBJ2-7; D is perhaps TRBD2 (6 bases). V lost 0 bases and J lost 1, with 10 bases in between. Germline CDR1 is KGHSH and CDR2 is LQKENI. This CDR3 region has 15 residues. This CDR3 reads CASSPPSGSSYEQYF. The CDR3 DNA sequence: TGTGCCAGCTCACCACCCAGCGGGTCGTCCTACGAGCAGTACTTC.

The chain has TRBV7-9 and TRBJ2-5; no definite D call. V lost 5 bases and J lost 2, with 18 bases in between. Germline assignment: CDR1 SEHNR and CDR2 FQNEAQ (reference sequence). This CDR3 contains 16 residues. The CDR3 sequence: CASSPLALQEQETQYF. The CDR3 nucleotides are TGTGCCAGCAGCCCCCTCGCCCTTCAGGAACAAGAGACCCAGTACTTC.

This chain connects TRBV6-1 to TRBJ2-3, with 10 positions matching TRBD2. The germline CDR1 and CDR2 sequences are MNHNS and SASEGT. The CDR3 contains 15 residues. V dropped 3 bases and J dropped 4; count of bases not matched to a gene: 4. CDR3 DNA sequence: TGTGCCAGCAGTGAGGTAGCGGGGGGCGCAGATACGCAGTATTTT. This sequence encodes CASSEVAGGADTQYF.

This sequence joins TRBV7-9 and TRBJ1-2, with D unclear. Germline CDR1 and CDR2: SEHNR and FQNEAQ (reference sequence). This CDR3 contains 15 residues. The V and J ends lost 1 base and 4 bases respectively, with 13 bases between them. CDR3 nucleotide sequence: TGTGCCAGCAGCTTAGGTTTGCAGGCCTCCTATGGCTACACCTTC. It specifies CASSLGLQASYGYTF.

With regard to this clone: One junction end disagrees with the germline gene, perhaps due to a read error. The chain combines TRBV7-9 with TRBJ2-1; 9 nucleotides match TRBD1. The CDR3 contains 11 residues. The V gene's germline CDR1 is SEHNR and CDR2 FQNEAQ (reference sequence). The CDR3 coding sequence is TGTGCCAGCAGCCGGGACAGGGTTTCTGTCTTC. Its translation is CASSRDRVSVF.

The chain couples TRBV30 to TRBJ1-3; D unclear. Trimming took off 2 bases at V and 0 bases at J, with 5 bases between the two ends. Germline V gene sequence: CDR1 GTSNPN, CDR2 SVGIG (reference sequence). The length of the CDR3 is 13 residues. DNA for the CDR3: TGTGCCTGGAGTCGCAGCTCTGGAAACACCATATATTTT. Its translation: CAWSRSSGNTIYF. Based on the CDR3 plus reference TRBV30 and TRBJ1-3, the full variable domain is SQTIHQWPATLVQPVGSPLSLECTVEGTSNPNLYWYRQAAGRGLQLLFYSVGIGQISSEVPQNLSASRPQDRQFILSSKKLLLSDSGFYLCAWSRSSGNTIYFGEGSWLTVV.

The gene calls are TRBV6-1 and TRBJ2-7; 9 positions agree with TRBD2. Germline values: CDR1 MNHNS, CDR2 SASEGT. Trimming at V came to 4 bases and at J to 4 bases, leaving 14 bases not matched to a gene. The CDR3 loop spans 17 amino acids. The CDR3 nucleotides read TGTGCCAGCAGTGGACTAGCGGCCAATTGGTTCGTTTACGAGCAGTACTTC. It is translated as CASSGLAANWFVYEQYF.

The rearrangement joins TRBV30 to TRBJ2-7; 8 bases match TRBD1. The V gene end was trimmed by 5 bases and the J gene end by 2 bases; junction bases not matched to a gene: 5. This CDR3 contains 13 residues. Germline-derived CDR1 and CDR2 are GTSNPN and SVGIG (reference sequence). CDR3 DNA: TGTGCCTGGTCGGACAGGGCCCCCTACGAGCAGTACTTC. This sequence encodes CAWSDRAPYEQYF.

The V and J genes are TRBV19 and TRBJ2-1; no reliable D call. This CDR3 has 14 amino acids. Germline values: CDR1 LNHDA, CDR2 SQIVND (reference sequence). V was pared by 5 bases and J by 9 bases, with 17 bases between. The CDR3 region is CASSPSLVLSEQFF. CDR3 DNA sequence: TGTGCCAGTAGTCCTAGTTTGGTCCTGTCTGAGCAGTTCTTC. Looking up the rest from reference TRBV19 and TRBJ2-1 gives the full variable domain: DGGITQSPKYLFRKEGQNVTLSCEQNLNHDAMYWYRQDPGQGLRLIYYSQIVNDFQKGDIAEGYSVSREKKESFPLTVTSAQKNPTAFYLCASSPSLVLSEQFFGPGTRLTVL.

The chain couples TRBV12-5 to TRBJ1-2, with a possible D match to TRBD1 (5 bases). V dropped 2 bases and J dropped 7 bases, with 11 bases sitting between them. This CDR3 spans 13 amino acids. Per germline, CDR1 LGHNT and CDR2 FRNRAP. CDR3 bases: TGTGCTAGTGGTTTGACAGGCTACTCTGGCTACACCTTC. It codes for CASGLTGYSGYTF.